The present T cell receptor (beta chain) was sequenced within a study of post-analysis software for immune sequencing data. Overall study context: Included among the disease courses, which were recorded for the cohort, were relapsing-remitting, secondary progressive and progressive-relapsing multiple sclerosis.

Findings of the study overall: Those with multiple sclerosis, the patient group, showed significantly lower normalized Chao1 diversity than controls. Several TRBV segments (TRBV5-6, TRBV5-1 and TRBV20-1 among them) occurred more frequently in patients than in controls.

This clonotype has a single count. The antigen remains undetermined. cDNA libraries for TCR beta contained unique molecular identifiers. Via MiXCR, TCRdb re-called the PCR reads, giving one row per CDR3 protein. The table shows some 700,000 distinct CDR3 sequences, with over 45% occurring only once. V was pared by 5 bases and J by 5 bases, with 8 bases of the junction left unmatched. The germline gives CDR1 DFQATT, CDR2 SNEGSKA (reference sequence). This CDR3 is 13 amino acids long. The sequencing input was blood. The V and J genes are TRBV20-1 and TRBJ1-2, with 7 bases fitting TRBD1. The source is a girl aged 2-10 years with multiple sclerosis. CDR3 coding DNA: TGCAGTGCTCCCCCCGTACAGGGGTATGGCTACACCTTC. This codes for CSAPPVQGYGYTF.